These 26 T cell receptor beta chains share one sample of origin, sequenced in a study of T-cell memory formation after mild COVID-19. TCRdb itself ran the 5' RACE reads through MiXCR, one entry per CDR3 protein. This table has over 250,000 distinct CDR3 sequences, around a sixth appearing once. The sample consisted of PBMCs or a T cell subset sorted from them (not recorded which). The receptor set was obtained from a man aged 18 to 30 who had mild COVID-19 (a few samples of this study predate the infection). Cell type and time point are not known.

This chain uses TRBV30 with TRBJ1-6; 7 bases agree with TRBD1. The V gene's germline CDR1 is GTSNPN and CDR2 SVGIG (reference sequence). V was clipped by 4 bases and J by 2 bases; unmatched bases: 5. The CDR3 runs 15 residues. CDR3 in amino acids: CAWTTGTAYNSPLHF. Written as DNA, the CDR3 is TGTGCCTGGACAACCGGGACAGCCTATAATTCACCCCTCCACTTT.

The V and J genes are TRBV21-1 and TRBJ2-7; the table gives TRBD1 as D, unverified against the DNA. TRBV21-1 is given as a pseudogene. The CDR3 length is 15 residues. As DNA, the CDR3 is TGTGCCAGCAGCACTTACGAGAGGGGGACAGGGGGCCGGAACTTC. Translated: CASSTYERGTGGRNF.

The V gene is TRBV12-3 or TRBV12-4, the J gene TRBJ2-1; TRBD1 matches at 8 bases. V shed 6 bases, J shed 4 bases, and the junction held 8 bases outside the gene matches. The CDR3 has 15 amino acids. The DNA of the CDR3 is TGTGCCAGCAGGGTCCGGGACAGGAGTTACAATGAGCAGTTCTTC. Amino acid sequence: CASRVRDRSYNEQFF.

The chain links TRBV25-1 to TRBJ2-1; D tentatively reads TRBD1 or TRBD2 (5 bases each). The germline V and J ends were trimmed by 8 bases and 4 bases, with 18 bases remaining between them. This CDR3 comprises 15 residues. Germline loops: CDR1 MGHDK, CDR2 SYGVNS. The CDR3 DNA reads as TGTGCCAGCCAAGTGTTGGGACCTCCTTACAATGAGCAGTTCTTC. It yields the protein CASQVLGPPYNEQFF.

There are a few counts of this clonotype. The chain combines TRBV10-3 with TRBJ1-2; perhaps TRBD1 as D (5 bases). Trimming cost V 10 bases and J 8 bases, with 14 bases left between them. The CDR3 extends over 11 amino acids. The V gene's germline CDR1 is ENHRY and CDR2 SYGVKD. CDR3 bases: TGTGCCAGTCGGTTGGGGGACGGCTACACCTTC. Its translation is CASRLGDGYTF.

This clonotype was seen at least ten times. The gene calls are TRBV27 and TRBJ1-1; weak D call: TRBD1 (6 bases). Germline V lookup: CDR1 MNHEY, CDR2 SMNVEV (reference sequence). Deletions cut 7 bases from V and 6 bases from J, with 12 bases between. The CDR3 length is 12 residues. The CDR3 reads CASIGWGPEAFF. The DNA for the CDR3 is TGTGCCAGCATAGGTTGGGGGCCTGAAGCTTTCTTT.

A few counts support this clonotype. The rearrangement joins TRBV28 to TRBJ2-1; D assignment may be TRBD1 or TRBD2 (6 bases each). Deletions cut 5 bases from V and 7 bases from J, with 24 bases between. Germline V gene sequence: CDR1 MDHEN, CDR2 SYDVKM. The CDR3 length is 17 residues. CDR3 sequence: CASSPPSYRQAGNEQFF. CDR3 in DNA: TGTGCCAGCAGTCCTCCTTCTTATCGACAGGCGGGGAATGAGCAGTTCTTC.

V is TRBV6-2 or TRBV6-3 and J is TRBJ1-1; possibly TRBD1 for D (5 bases). Deletions cut 6 bases from V and 0 bases from J, with 8 bases between. This CDR3 has 13 amino acids. Germline-derived CDR1 and CDR2 are MNHEY and SVGEGT. CDR3 in amino acids: CASRLTVNTEAFF. CDR3 nucleotides: TGTGCCAGCAGGCTGACAGTGAACACTGAAGCTTTCTTT.

V and J are TRBV4-3 and TRBJ2-1; 10 nucleotides line up with TRBD1. V lost 5 bases to trimming and J lost 8 bases; unmatched junction nucleotides: 9. The CDR3 runs to 15 residues. Germline lookup yields CDR1 LGHNA and CDR2 YSLEER. CDR3 loop: CASSEAWTGGYEQFF. The CDR3, as DNA: TGCGCCAGCAGCGAAGCGTGGACAGGGGGGTATGAGCAGTTCTTC.

This clonotype showed up just a few times. J is TRBJ2-3 and V is TRBV6-2 or TRBV6-3; D not certain. Germline V gene sequence: CDR1 MNHEY, CDR2 SVGEGT. V dropped 2 bases and J dropped 8 bases, with 5 bases sitting between them. The CDR3 consists of 11 residues. In DNA form, the CDR3 reads TGTGCCAGCAGTTACGATCTTACGCAGTATTTT. As protein: CASSYDLTQYF.

In its sample, this clonotype was seen a few times. The rearrangement uses TRBV6-5 and TRBJ2-1; TRBD1 agrees at 7 bases. V trimming: 2 bases; J trimming: 3 bases; junction bases outside the gene matches: 1. Germline-derived CDR1 and CDR2 are MNHEY and SVGAGI. The CDR3 is 14 residues long. The CDR3 loop is CASSYRDSYNEQFF. DNA of the CDR3: TGTGCCAGCAGTTACCGGGACAGCTACAATGAGCAGTTCTTC.

This clonotype has more than one count but fewer than ten. The V gene is TRBV28, the J gene TRBJ2-7; D remains ambiguous. The CDR3 contains 12 residues. CDR1 MDHEN and CDR2 SYDVKM come from the germline V gene. V was trimmed by 5 bases and J by 0 bases, leaving 5 bases between them. The CDR3 reads CASSHTSYEQYV. Written as DNA, the CDR3 is TGTGCCAGCAGTCACACCTCCTACGAGCAGTACGTC.

The genes are TRBV20-1 and TRBJ2-7; 7 positions agree with TRBD1. The CDR3 loop spans 13 amino acids. V dropped 4 bases and J dropped 5; count of bases not matched to a gene: 8. Germline CDR1 is DFQATT and CDR2 is SNEGSKA (reference sequence). In nucleotides, the CDR3 is TGCAGTGCTACACCGGTAGACAGGGACGAGCAGTACGTC. Amino acids: CSATPVDRDEQYV.

V is TRBV6-6 and J is TRBJ2-7, with D perhaps given as TRBD1 or TRBD2 (6 bases each). V was trimmed by 2 bases and J by 1 base, leaving 9 bases between them. Germline CDR1 and CDR2: MNHNY and SVGAGI (reference sequence). The CDR3 loop spans 14 amino acids. CDR3 DNA sequence: TGTGCCAGCAGTTACGGAGGGGGATCCTACGAGCAGTACTTC. This translates into CASSYGGGSYEQYF.

The genes are TRBV30 and TRBJ1-5; weak D call: TRBD1 (6 bases). The germline V and J ends were trimmed by 2 bases and 4 bases, with 15 bases remaining between them. Per the germline V gene, CDR1 is GTSNPN and CDR2 is SVGIG (reference sequence). The CDR3 has 15 residues. The chain's CDR3 is CAWSTGTSGNQPQHF. DNA of the CDR3: TGTGCCTGGAGTACCGGGACATCGGGAAATCAGCCCCAGCATTTT.

This clonotype was counted between two and nine times. V gene TRBV5-1 combines with J gene TRBJ1-4, with D maybe TRBD1 (6 bases). V dropped 4 bases and J dropped 8 bases, with 21 bases sitting between them. The CDR3 has 16 amino acids. The germline CDR1 and CDR2 sequences are SGHRS and YFSETQ. CDR3 region: CASSRRPQGQGEKLFF. The CDR3 nucleotides are TGCGCCAGCAGCCGCCGTCCACAGGGTCAGGGAGAAAAACTGTTTTTT.

Here the CDR3 reads CASSVAGVAKNIQYF. The CDR3 nucleotides read TGTGCCAGCAGCGTAGCAGGGGTAGCCAAAAACATTCAGTACTTC. The V call is TRBV9, the J call TRBJ2-4; tentative D call: TRBD1 (6 bases). This CDR3 is 15 amino acids long. Trimming removed 0 bases from V and 0 bases from J, with 7 bases in between. Looked up from germline, CDR1 is SGDLS and CDR2 is YYNGEE.

This clonotype was observed many times. The chain carries TRBV28 and TRBJ1-2; D not resolved. The CDR3 extends over 11 amino acids. Trimming left V 2 bases short and J 8 bases short, with 6 bases between. From germline, CDR1 is MDHEN and CDR2 SYDVKM. The CDR3 region has the DNA TGTGCCAGCAGTTTACGGTTGGGCTACACCTTC. It specifies CASSLRLGYTF.

A few counts support this clonotype. The rearrangement links TRBV4-2 to TRBJ2-4; tentatively, D is TRBD2 (7 bases). The CDR3 contains 15 residues. Per germline, CDR1 LGHNA and CDR2 YNFKEQ. V lost 0 bases, J lost 8 bases, and 14 bases lay in between. The CDR3 sequence: CASSQEVGGADIQYF. Written as DNA, the CDR3 is TGTGCCAGCAGCCAAGAAGTGGGGGGGGCCGACATTCAGTACTTC.

The chain uses TRBV12-3 or TRBV12-4 and TRBJ1-1; D possibly corresponds to TRBD1 (5 bases). The CDR3 loop spans 14 amino acids. Trimming shortened V by 4 bases and J by 2 bases, and 11 bases separated the two germline ends. CDR3 residues: CASSSGRTNTEAFF. CDR3 DNA sequence: TGTGCCAGCAGTTCGGGACGGACTAACACTGAAGCTTTCTTT.

This clonotype has only a few counts. The chain has TRBV6-6 and TRBJ2-2; the match to TRBD1 covers 9 bases. Germline CDR1 and CDR2: MNHNY and SVGAGI (reference sequence). The CDR3 loop spans 16 amino acids. The ends lost 5 bases at V and 5 bases at J; junction bases unmatched: 9. The CDR3 nucleotides are TGTGCCAGCAGTCCCCCCGGGACAGGGACGACCGGGGAGCTGTTTTTT. It encodes CASSPPGTGTTGELFF.

This sequence joins TRBV4-1 and TRBJ2-1; 9 bases map to TRBD1. The V and J ends lost 4 bases and 3 bases, in that order; junction bases with no gene match: 10. This CDR3 region has 17 residues. The V gene's germline CDR1 is MGHRA and CDR2 YSYEKL. The CDR3 loop reads CASSPMRGQGDYNEQFF. The CDR3 DNA reads as TGCGCCAGCAGCCCCATGCGGGGACAGGGAGACTACAATGAGCAGTTCTTC.

In this sample, this clonotype turned up a few times. The chain joins TRBV4-3 to TRBJ2-3, with 10 positions matching TRBD2. Germline V gene data show CDR1 as LGHNA and CDR2 as YSLEER. This CDR3 region has 17 residues. After removal of 5 bases from V and 0 bases from J, the junction contained 8 bases not matched to a gene. Here the CDR3 DNA reads TGCGCCAGCAGCTCAGCGGGGGGGCCTCTTAGCACAGATACGCAGTATTTT. Amino acid sequence: CASSSAGGPLSTDTQYF.

The chain couples TRBV5-4 to TRBJ1-2; 7 nucleotides line up with TRBD1. CDR3 size: 20 residues. Germline V gene data show CDR1 as SGHNT and CDR2 as YYREEE (reference sequence). The trim removed 4 bases at V and 4 bases at J, leaving 25 bases unmatched. The CDR3 is CASSNGLGRDRIFPSYGYTF. For the CDR3, the DNA is TGTGCCAGCAGCAACGGCTTGGGCCGGGACAGAATTTTTCCTAGCTATGGCTACACCTTC. Based on the CDR3 plus reference TRBV5-4 and TRBJ1-2, the full variable domain is ETGVTQSPTHLIKTRGQQVTLRCSSQSGHNTVSWYQQALGQGPQFIFQYYREEENGRGNFPPRFSGLQFPNYSSELNVNALELDDSALYLCASSNGLGRDRIFPSYGYTFGSGTRLTVV.

This clonotype was observed at least ten times. The J gene is TRBJ2-2, the V gene TRBV29-1; TRBD1 aligns across 9 bases. CDR1 is SQVTM and CDR2 is ANQGSEA in the germline V gene. This CDR3 is 14 amino acids long. The V segment lost 1 base and the J segment 4 bases; nucleotides outside the gene matches: 1. The CDR3 region has the DNA TGCAGCGTTGAAGGGGACAGGGTCACCGGGGAGCTGTTTTTT. It encodes CSVEGDRVTGELFF.

In its sample, this clonotype was seen many times. The rearrangement joins TRBV5-5 to TRBJ2-1; a weak D match, TRBD2 (6 bases). Trimming pared 4 bases from V and 10 bases from J, leaving 12 bases between. Germline loops: CDR1 SGHKS, CDR2 YYEKEE (reference sequence). The CDR3 covers 12 residues. The CDR3 spells CASSQRREEQFF. Here the CDR3 DNA reads TGTGCCAGCAGCCAACGGAGGGAAGAGCAGTTCTTC.